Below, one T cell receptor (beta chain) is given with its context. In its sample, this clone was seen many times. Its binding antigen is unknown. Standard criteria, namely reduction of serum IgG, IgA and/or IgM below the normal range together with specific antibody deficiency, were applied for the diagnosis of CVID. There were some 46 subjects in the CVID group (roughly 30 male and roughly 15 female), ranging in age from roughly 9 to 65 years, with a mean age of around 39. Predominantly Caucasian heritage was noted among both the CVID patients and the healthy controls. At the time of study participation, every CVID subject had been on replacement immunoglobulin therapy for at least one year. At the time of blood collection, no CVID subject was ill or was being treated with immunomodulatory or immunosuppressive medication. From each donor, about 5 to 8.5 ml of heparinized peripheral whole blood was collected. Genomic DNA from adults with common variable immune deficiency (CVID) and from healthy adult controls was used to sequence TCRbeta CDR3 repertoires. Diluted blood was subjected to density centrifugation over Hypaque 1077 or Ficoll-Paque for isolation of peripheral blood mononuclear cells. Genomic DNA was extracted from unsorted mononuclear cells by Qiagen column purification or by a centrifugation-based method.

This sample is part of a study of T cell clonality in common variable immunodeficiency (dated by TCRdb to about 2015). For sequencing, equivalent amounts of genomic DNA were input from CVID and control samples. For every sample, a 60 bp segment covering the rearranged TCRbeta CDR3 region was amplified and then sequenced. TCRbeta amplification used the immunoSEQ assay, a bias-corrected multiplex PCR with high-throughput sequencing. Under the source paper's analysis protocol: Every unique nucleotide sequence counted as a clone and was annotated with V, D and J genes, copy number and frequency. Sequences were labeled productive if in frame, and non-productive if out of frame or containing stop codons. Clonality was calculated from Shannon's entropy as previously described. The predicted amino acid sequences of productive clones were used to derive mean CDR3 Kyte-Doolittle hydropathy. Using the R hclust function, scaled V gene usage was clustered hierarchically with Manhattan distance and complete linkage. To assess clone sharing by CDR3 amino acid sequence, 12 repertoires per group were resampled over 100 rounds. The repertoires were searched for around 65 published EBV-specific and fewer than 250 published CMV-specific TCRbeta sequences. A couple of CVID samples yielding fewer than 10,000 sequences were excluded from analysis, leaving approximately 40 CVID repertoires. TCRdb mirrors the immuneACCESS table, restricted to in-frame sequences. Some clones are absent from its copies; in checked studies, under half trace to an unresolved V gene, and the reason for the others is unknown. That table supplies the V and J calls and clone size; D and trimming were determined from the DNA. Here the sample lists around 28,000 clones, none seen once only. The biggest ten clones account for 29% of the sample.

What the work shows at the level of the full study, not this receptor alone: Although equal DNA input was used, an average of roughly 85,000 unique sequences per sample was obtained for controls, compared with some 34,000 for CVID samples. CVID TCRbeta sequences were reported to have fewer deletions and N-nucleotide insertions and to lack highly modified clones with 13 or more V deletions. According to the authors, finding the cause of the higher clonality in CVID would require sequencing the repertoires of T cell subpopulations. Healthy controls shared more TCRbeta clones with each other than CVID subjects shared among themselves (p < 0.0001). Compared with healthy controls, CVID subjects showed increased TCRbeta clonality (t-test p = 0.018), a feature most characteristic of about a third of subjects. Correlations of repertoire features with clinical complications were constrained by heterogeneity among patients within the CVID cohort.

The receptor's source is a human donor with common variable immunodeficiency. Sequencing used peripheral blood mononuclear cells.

The CDR3 in this case is CATSTYDGEKLFF. The part of the CDR3 DNA that was read is TGTGCCACTTCAACTTACGACGGGGAAAAA. This sequence uses TRBV7-2 and TRBJ1-4, with no reliable assignment of the D segment. The missing CDR3 end, 3 residues past where the read stops, is filled in from the germline J gene. From the cysteine up to the phenylalanine, the CDR3 has a length of 13 residues. Of the CDR3's DNA, 30 bases were read; they are in frame from base 1. The germline V gene provides CDR1 SGHTA and CDR2 FQGNSA. The junction carries 17 bases between V and J, which are trimmed by 10 bases and 8 bases respectively.